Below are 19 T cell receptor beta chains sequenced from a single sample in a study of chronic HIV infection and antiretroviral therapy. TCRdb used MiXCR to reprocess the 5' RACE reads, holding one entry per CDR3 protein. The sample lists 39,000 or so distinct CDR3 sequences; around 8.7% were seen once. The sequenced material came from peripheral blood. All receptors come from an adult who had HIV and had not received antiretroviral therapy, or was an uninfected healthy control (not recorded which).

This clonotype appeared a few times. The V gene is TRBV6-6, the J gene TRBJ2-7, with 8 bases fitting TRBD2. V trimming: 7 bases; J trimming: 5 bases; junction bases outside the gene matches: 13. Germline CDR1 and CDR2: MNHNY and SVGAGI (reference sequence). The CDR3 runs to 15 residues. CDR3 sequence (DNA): TGTGCCAGCACCCCCCGAGGAGCGGGAGACCACGAGCAGTACTTC. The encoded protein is CASTPRGAGDHEQYF.

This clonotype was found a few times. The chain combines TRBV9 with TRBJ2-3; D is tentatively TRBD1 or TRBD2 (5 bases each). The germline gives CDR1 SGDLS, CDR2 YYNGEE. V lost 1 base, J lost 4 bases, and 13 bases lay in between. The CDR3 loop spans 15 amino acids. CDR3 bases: TGTGCCAGCAGCGTAAGAGGGGTGTTTCCAGATACGCAGTATTTT. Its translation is CASSVRGVFPDTQYF.

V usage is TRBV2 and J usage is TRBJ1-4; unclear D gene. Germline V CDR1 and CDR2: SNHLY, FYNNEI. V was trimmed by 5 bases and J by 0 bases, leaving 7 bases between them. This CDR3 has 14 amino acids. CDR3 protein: CASSIIATNEKLFF. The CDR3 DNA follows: TGTGCCAGCAGTATTATTGCAACTAATGAAAAACTGTTTTTT.

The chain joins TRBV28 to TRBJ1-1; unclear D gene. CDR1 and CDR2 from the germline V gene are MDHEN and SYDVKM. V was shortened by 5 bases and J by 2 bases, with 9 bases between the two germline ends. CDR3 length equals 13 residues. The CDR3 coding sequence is TGTGCCAGCAGTCCATACAGAAACACTGAAGCTTTCTTT. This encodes CASSPYRNTEAFF.

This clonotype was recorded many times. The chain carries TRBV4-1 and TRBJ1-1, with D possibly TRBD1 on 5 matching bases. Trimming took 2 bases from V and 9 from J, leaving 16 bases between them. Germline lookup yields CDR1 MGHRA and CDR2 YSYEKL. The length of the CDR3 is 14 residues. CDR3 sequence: CASSQPGEGKQAFF. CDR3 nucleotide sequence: TGCGCCAGCAGCCAACCGGGAGAGGGGAAGCAAGCTTTCTTT.

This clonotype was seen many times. This CDR3 reads CSASAASGSYEQYF. CDR3 sequence (DNA): TGCAGTGCCTCGGCGGCTAGCGGGAGCTACGAGCAGTACTTC. This sequence joins TRBV20-1 and TRBJ2-7, with TRBD2 identical over 10 bases. CDR1 and CDR2 from the germline V gene are DFQATT and SNEGSKA (reference sequence). The CDR3 extends over 14 amino acids. After removal of 6 bases from V and 3 bases from J, the junction contained 8 bases not matched to a gene.

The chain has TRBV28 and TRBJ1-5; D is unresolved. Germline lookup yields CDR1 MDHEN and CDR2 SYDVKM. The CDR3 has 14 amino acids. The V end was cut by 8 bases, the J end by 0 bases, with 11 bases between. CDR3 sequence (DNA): TGTGCCAGCGGAACCCGAAATAGCAATCAGCCCCAGCATTTT. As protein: CASGTRNSNQPQHF.

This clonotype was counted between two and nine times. CDR3 sequence: CASSVVGRRTDTQYF. Written as DNA, the CDR3 is TGTGCCAGCAGCGTAGTTGGACGGAGGACAGATACGCAGTATTTT. The chain uses TRBV9 and TRBJ2-3, with D tentatively TRBD2 (5 bases). Trimming pared 0 bases from V and 3 bases from J, leaving 11 bases between. The length of the CDR3 is 15 residues. Germline V lookup: CDR1 SGDLS, CDR2 YYNGEE.

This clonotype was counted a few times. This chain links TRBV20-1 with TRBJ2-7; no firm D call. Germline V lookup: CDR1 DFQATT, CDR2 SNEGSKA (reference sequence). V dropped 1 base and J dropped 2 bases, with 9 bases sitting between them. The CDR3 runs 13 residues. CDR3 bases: TGCAGTGCTAGAGTGCCCAGACCCTACGAGCAGTACTTC. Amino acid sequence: CSARVPRPYEQYF.

The CDR3 is CASSLAGGVNEQFF. DNA of the CDR3: TGTGCCAGCAGTTTAGCGGGAGGGGTCAATGAGCAGTTCTTC. The V gene is TRBV28, the J gene TRBJ2-1; 9 bases match TRBD2. The CDR3 runs 14 residues. V shed 2 bases and J 6 bases; nucleotides not matched to a gene: 2. Germline CDR1 MDHEN, CDR2 SYDVKM.

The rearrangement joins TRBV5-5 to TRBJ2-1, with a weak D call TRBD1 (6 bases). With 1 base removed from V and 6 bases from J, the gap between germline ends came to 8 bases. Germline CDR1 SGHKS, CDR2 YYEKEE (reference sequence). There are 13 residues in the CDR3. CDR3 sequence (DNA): TGTGCCAGCAGCTTGACAGGGAGCAATGAGCAGTTCTTC. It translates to CASSLTGSNEQFF.

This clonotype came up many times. The CDR3 nucleotides are TGTGCCAGCAGGACCGGGACAGCCGACTACGAGCAGTACTTC. It is translated as CASRTGTADYEQYF. The chain combines TRBV28 with TRBJ2-7; 7 bases align to TRBD1. This CDR3 spans 14 amino acids. Germline loops: CDR1 MDHEN, CDR2 SYDVKM. Trimming removed 6 bases from V and 3 bases from J; junction bases left unmatched: 8.

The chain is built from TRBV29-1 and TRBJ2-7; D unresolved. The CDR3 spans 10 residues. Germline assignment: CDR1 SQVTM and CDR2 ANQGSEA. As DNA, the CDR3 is TGCAGTGCCCAATGGGGCGAGCAGTACTTC. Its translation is CSAQWGEQYF.

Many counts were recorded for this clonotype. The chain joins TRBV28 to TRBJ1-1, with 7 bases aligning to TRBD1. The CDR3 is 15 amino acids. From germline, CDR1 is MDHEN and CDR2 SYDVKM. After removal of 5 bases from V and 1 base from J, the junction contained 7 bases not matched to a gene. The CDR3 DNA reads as TGTGCCAGCAGTACATTGGGACAGCAGAACACTGAAGCTTTCTTT. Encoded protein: CASSTLGQQNTEAFF.

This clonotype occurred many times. The CDR3 DNA reads TGTGCCAGCAGCTTCGGACTAGCCTCAAATGAGCAGTTCTTC. Protein product: CASSFGLASNEQFF. The chain links TRBV11-1 to TRBJ2-1; 8 positions match TRBD2. V trimming: 3 bases; J trimming: 7 bases; junction bases outside the gene matches: 5. CDR3 length: 14 residues. Germline values: CDR1 SGHAT, CDR2 FQDESV (reference sequence).

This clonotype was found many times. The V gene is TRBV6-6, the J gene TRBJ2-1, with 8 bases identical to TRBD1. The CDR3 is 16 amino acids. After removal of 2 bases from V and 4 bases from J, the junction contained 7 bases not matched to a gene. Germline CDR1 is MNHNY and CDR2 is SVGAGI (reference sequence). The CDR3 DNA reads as TGTGCCAGCAGTTACGCATGGACAGGGATTTACAATGAGCAGTTCTTC. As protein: CASSYAWTGIYNEQFF.

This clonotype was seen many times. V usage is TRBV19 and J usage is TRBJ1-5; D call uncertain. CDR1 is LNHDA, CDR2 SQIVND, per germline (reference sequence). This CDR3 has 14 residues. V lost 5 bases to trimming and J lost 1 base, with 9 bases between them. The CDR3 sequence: CASSVAQSNQPQHF. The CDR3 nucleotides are TGTGCCAGTAGTGTTGCCCAGAGCAATCAGCCCCAGCATTTT.

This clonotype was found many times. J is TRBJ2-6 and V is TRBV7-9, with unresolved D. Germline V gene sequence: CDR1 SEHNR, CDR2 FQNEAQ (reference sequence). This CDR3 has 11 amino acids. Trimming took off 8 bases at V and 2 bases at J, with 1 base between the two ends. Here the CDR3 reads CASPGANVLTF. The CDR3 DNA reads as TGTGCCAGCCCTGGGGCCAACGTCCTGACTTTC.

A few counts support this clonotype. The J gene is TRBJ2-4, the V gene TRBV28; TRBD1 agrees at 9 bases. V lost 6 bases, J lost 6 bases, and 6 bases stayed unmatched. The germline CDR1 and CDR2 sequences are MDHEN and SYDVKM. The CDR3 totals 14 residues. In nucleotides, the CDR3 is TGTGCCAGCAGGCGACAGGGGGAAGGAAACATTCAGTACTTC. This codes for CASRRQGEGNIQYF.